These 22 T cell receptor beta chains share one sample of origin, sequenced in a study of T cells in Graves' hyperthyroidism and ophthalmopathy. Amplification of TCR beta CDR3 regions used RNA as the template. Primed by the HTBI set, a first-round RT-PCR was run on the TCR CDR3. TCRdb itself ran the multiplex PCR reads through MiXCR, one entry per CDR3 protein. The sample consists of fewer than 900,000 distinct CDR3 sequences, around 17% of them appearing once. Sequenced input: blood. Receptors were obtained from a man aged 18 to 30 with Graves' hyperthyroidism.

Many counts were recorded for this clonotype. V and J are TRBV28 and TRBJ2-3; weak D call: TRBD2 (5 bases). Germline loops: CDR1 MDHEN, CDR2 SYDVKM. The CDR3 runs to 17 residues. Trimming pared 3 bases from V and 2 bases from J, leaving 18 bases between. The CDR3 is CASSLERAEPFTDTQYF. CDR3 DNA sequence: TGTGCCAGCAGTTTGGAGCGAGCGGAACCCTTCACAGATACGCAGTATTTT.

This CDR3 reads CASSESREGTGELFF. The CDR3 nucleotides are TGTGCCAGCAGTGAATCGCGGGAGGGGACCGGGGAGCTGTTTTTT. The rearrangement joins TRBV6-1 to TRBJ2-2; 9 nucleotides line up with TRBD2. The CDR3 spans 15 residues. With 2 bases clipped from V and 5 bases from J, the junction kept 3 bases outside the gene matches. Germline CDR1 MNHNS, CDR2 SASEGT.

There are a few counts of this clonotype. The chain is built from TRBV9 and TRBJ2-5; D not resolved. Germline V gene lookup returns CDR1 SGDLS and CDR2 YYNGEE. Trimming shortened V by 0 bases and J by 7 bases, and 16 bases separated the two germline ends. The CDR3 has 15 amino acids. CDR3 DNA: TGTGCCAGCAGCGTAGTTTCGGGTATTGACGGGACCCAGTACTTC. Translated: CASSVVSGIDGTQYF.

In its sample, this clonotype was seen many times. The V and J genes are TRBV15 and TRBJ2-3, with D possibly being TRBD2 (6 bases). Germline CDR1 reads LNHNV; CDR2 reads YYDKDF (reference sequence). The CDR3 runs to 14 residues. The V gene lost 1 base and the J gene lost 2 bases, with 7 bases spanning the gap. Here the CDR3 DNA reads TGTGCCACCAGCAGAGTGGACTACACAGATACGCAGTATTTT. This codes for CATSRVDYTDTQYF.

The CDR3 loop is CASSLWTNNEQFF. The CDR3 region has the DNA TGTGCCAGCAGCCTATGGACCAACAATGAGCAGTTCTTC. The chain joins TRBV5-8 to TRBJ2-1; D is ambiguous. Deletions cut 4 bases from V and 5 bases from J, with 10 bases between. From germline, CDR1 is SGHTS and CDR2 YDEGEE. This CDR3 has 13 residues.

V usage is TRBV7-9 and J usage is TRBJ1-4; D remains unclear. Germline V lookup: CDR1 SEHNR, CDR2 FQNEAQ (reference sequence). Trimming pared 7 bases from V and 5 bases from J, leaving 5 bases between. This CDR3 is 11 amino acids long. CDR3 amino acids: CASTRNEKLFF. The CDR3 coding sequence is TGTGCCAGCACCCGAAATGAAAAACTGTTTTTT.

In regard to this clonotype: Compared with germline, one end of the junction differs, possibly owing to a read error. CDR3 in amino acids: CASSLAPSPGNTIYF. In nucleotides, the CDR3 is TGTGCTAGCAGCTTAGCCCCGTCTCCCGGAAACACCATATATTTT. J is TRBJ1-3 and V is TRBV7-7; D not resolved. CDR1 is SSHAT and CDR2 is FNYEAQ in the germline V gene (reference sequence). This CDR3 has 15 residues.

The V gene is TRBV7-2, the J gene TRBJ2-4; possibly TRBD2 for D (6 bases). The CDR3 consists of 13 residues. The germline CDR1 and CDR2 sequences are SGHTA and FQGNSA. The V end was cut by 7 bases, the J end by 6 bases, with 13 bases between. CDR3 in amino acids: CASTRRRGNIQYF. In nucleotides, the CDR3 is TGTGCCAGCACCCGGAGGCGGGGAAACATTCAGTACTTC.

The chain couples TRBV28 to TRBJ1-2; D uncertain. The CDR3 runs 14 residues. With 3 bases removed from V and 7 bases from J, the gap between germline ends came to 15 bases. The V gene's germline CDR1 is MDHEN and CDR2 SYDVKM. CDR3: CASSFRLLPGGYTF. The CDR3 DNA sequence: TGTGCCAGCAGTTTCCGACTGCTCCCGGGTGGCTACACCTTC.

This clonotype was picked up many times. J is TRBJ2-5 and V is TRBV12-3 or TRBV12-4, with 7 bases identical to TRBD2. The CDR3 is made up of 16 amino acids. With V trimmed by 2 bases and J by 4 bases, 10 bases remained unmatched. This CDR3 reads CASSLIEAGEGETQYF. The CDR3, as DNA: TGTGCCAGCAGTTTAATAGAGGCGGGAGAGGGAGAGACCCAGTACTTC.

The J gene is TRBJ2-7, the V gene TRBV20-1; 12 bases align to TRBD2. Germline CDR1 DFQATT, CDR2 SNEGSKA (reference sequence). There are 14 residues in the CDR3. With V trimmed by 5 bases and J by 4 bases, 6 bases remained unmatched. The CDR3 bases are TGCAGTGCTTACCTAGCGGGAGGGCCGTACGAGCAGTACTTC. It specifies CSAYLAGGPYEQYF.

The rearrangement links TRBV20-1 to TRBJ2-2, with D uncertain. Germline CDR1 DFQATT, CDR2 SNEGSKA (reference sequence). V gave up 1 base and J gave up 1 base, with 7 bases separating them. CDR3 length: 14 residues. The chain's CDR3 is CSARAVGNTGELFF. As DNA, the CDR3 is TGCAGTGCTAGAGCAGTTGGGAACACCGGGGAGCTGTTTTTT.

The chain links TRBV20-1 to TRBJ1-4; 7 bases are a match to TRBD1. This CDR3 is built from 13 residues. V gave up 4 bases and J gave up 8 bases; unmatched junction bases: 7. From germline, CDR1 is DFQATT and CDR2 SNEGSKA (reference sequence). The DNA for the CDR3 is TGCAGTGCTAAGACAGGGCGGCACGAAAAACTGTTTTTT. Encoded protein: CSAKTGRHEKLFF.

This clonotype was picked up many times. This sequence joins TRBV27 and TRBJ2-1, with 7 bases fitting TRBD2. The V gene end was trimmed by 1 base and the J gene end by 8 bases; junction bases not matched to a gene: 11. CDR3 size: 16 residues. Germline CDR1 is MNHEY and CDR2 is SMNVEV (reference sequence). The DNA of the CDR3 is TGTGCCAGCAGTTTATATGGGCTAGCGGCCTTGGATGAGCAGTTCTTC. This encodes CASSLYGLAALDEQFF.

This clonotype appeared a few times. The genes are TRBV25-1 and TRBJ2-5; 9 bases are a match to TRBD1. Germline CDR1 and CDR2: MGHDK and SYGVNS. The CDR3 runs to 16 residues. Trimming cost V 6 bases and J 0 bases; bases outside gene matches: 8. CDR3 protein: CASSAGTGFYQETQYF. Written as DNA, the CDR3 is TGTGCCAGCAGCGCCGGGACAGGGTTTTACCAAGAGACCCAGTACTTC.

The J gene is TRBJ1-1, the V gene TRBV20-1; 7 bases are a match to TRBD1. J lost 1 base, V lost 2 bases, and 4 bases had no gene match. This CDR3 comprises 14 residues. CDR1 is DFQATT and CDR2 is SNEGSKA in the germline V gene (reference sequence). The CDR3 DNA reads TGCAGTGCTAGAATCTGGGACAGGAACACTGAAGCTTTCTTT. It specifies CSARIWDRNTEAFF.

This sequence joins TRBV11-1 and TRBJ2-7, with D hard to call. Per germline, CDR1 SGHAT and CDR2 FQDESV (reference sequence). Trimming shortened V by 1 base and J by 0 bases, and 10 bases separated the two germline ends. The CDR3 extends over 15 amino acids. The CDR3 protein is CASSLDPDGSYEQYF. Here the CDR3 DNA reads TGTGCCAGCAGCTTAGACCCAGACGGCTCCTACGAGCAGTACTTC.

The J gene is TRBJ2-1, the V gene TRBV5-1; 9 nucleotides line up with TRBD1. There are 14 residues in the CDR3. The germline V gene encodes CDR1 SGHRS and CDR2 YFSETQ. Trimming took 4 bases from V and 5 from J; bases not matched to a gene: 4. CDR3: CASSRTGDNNEQFF. The CDR3 nucleotides read TGCGCCAGCAGCCGGACAGGGGACAACAATGAGCAGTTCTTC.

This clonotype was recorded at least ten times. V usage is TRBV7-9 and J usage is TRBJ2-2; D not certain. Trimming stripped 3 bases from V and 1 base from J, with 3 bases between. The V gene's germline CDR1 is SEHNR and CDR2 FQNEAQ (reference sequence). This CDR3 spans 13 amino acids. For the CDR3, the DNA is TGTGCCAGCAGCTTGGAGAACACCGGGGAGCTGTTTTTT. It encodes CASSLENTGELFF.

The chain recombines TRBV10-3 with TRBJ2-3, with D tentatively TRBD1 (5 bases). The CDR3 sequence is 16 residues long. Germline values: CDR1 ENHRY, CDR2 SYGVKD. The V gene lost 5 bases and the J gene lost 2 bases, with 17 bases spanning the gap. In DNA form, the CDR3 reads TGTGCCATCAGTAACTTTGACAGTCATACCACAGATACGCAGTATTTT. Translation: CAISNFDSHTTDTQYF.

This clonotype has just a few counts. This chain connects TRBV5-5 to TRBJ2-5; D gene unclear. Trimming took off 2 bases at V and 3 bases at J, with 8 bases between the two ends. CDR1 and CDR2 (germline): SGHKS, YYEKEE (reference sequence). The CDR3 is 13 residues long. CDR3 sequence reads: CASSFATEETQYF. The CDR3 nucleotides read TGTGCCAGCAGCTTCGCGACGGAAGAGACCCAGTACTTC.

Many counts were recorded for this clonotype. J is TRBJ1-1 and V is TRBV12-3 or TRBV12-4; a weak D match, TRBD1 (6 bases). The length of the CDR3 is 15 residues. Trimming shortened V by 4 bases and J by 1 base, and 13 bases separated the two germline ends. CDR3 loop: CASSSGTTRNTEAFF. The CDR3 DNA is TGTGCCAGCAGTTCCGGGACAACCCGGAACACTGAAGCTTTCTTT.